The clone carrying this T cell receptor beta chain was recorded at least ten times. TCRdb passed the 5' RACE reads through MiXCR, listing each CDR3 protein once. The repertoire consists of around 490,000 distinct CDR3 sequences, with around 24% occurring once and the leading ten covering approximately 0.52%. The data stem from a study of identical twins. These sequences were also reported in another study, on yellow fever vaccine responses in identical twins.

The sample taken for sequencing was CD4+ T cells sorted from blood. This clonotype was obtained from a woman aged 18-30 years in good health.

The CDR3 protein is CASSGTGYEQYF. CDR3 nucleotide sequence: TGCGCCAGCAGTGGGACTGGGTACGAGCAGTACTTC. The rearrangement uses TRBV10-1 and TRBJ2-7; D is possibly TRBD2 (5 bases). V was shortened by 4 bases and J by 4 bases, with 8 bases between the two germline ends. CDR1 WNHNN and CDR2 SYGVQD come from the germline V gene (reference sequence). The length of the CDR3 is 12 residues.